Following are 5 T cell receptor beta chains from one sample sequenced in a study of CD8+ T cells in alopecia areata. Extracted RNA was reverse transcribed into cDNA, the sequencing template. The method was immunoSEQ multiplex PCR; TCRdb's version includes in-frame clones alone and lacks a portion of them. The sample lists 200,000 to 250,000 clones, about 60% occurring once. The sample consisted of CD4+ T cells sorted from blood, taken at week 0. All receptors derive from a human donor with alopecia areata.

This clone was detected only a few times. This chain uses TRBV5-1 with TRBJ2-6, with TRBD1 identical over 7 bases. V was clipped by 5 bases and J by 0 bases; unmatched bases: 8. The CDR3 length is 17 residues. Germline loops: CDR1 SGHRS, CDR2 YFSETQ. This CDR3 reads CASSRGQARSGANVLTF. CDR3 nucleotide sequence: TGCGCCAGCAGTCGCGGACAGGCACGCTCTGGGGCCAACGTCCTGACTTTC.

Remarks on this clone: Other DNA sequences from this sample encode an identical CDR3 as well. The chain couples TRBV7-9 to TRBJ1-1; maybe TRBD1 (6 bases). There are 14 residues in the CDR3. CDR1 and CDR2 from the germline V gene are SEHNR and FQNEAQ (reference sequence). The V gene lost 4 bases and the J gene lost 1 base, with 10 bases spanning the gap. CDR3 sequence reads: CASSSGQPNTEAFF. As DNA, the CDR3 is TGTGCCAGCAGCTCGGGACAACCGAACACTGAAGCTTTCTTT.

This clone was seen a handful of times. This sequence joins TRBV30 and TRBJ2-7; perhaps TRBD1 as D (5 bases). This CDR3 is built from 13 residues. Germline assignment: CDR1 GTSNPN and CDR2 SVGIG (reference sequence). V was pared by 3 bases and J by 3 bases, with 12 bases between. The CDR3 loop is CAWSPSTDYEQYF. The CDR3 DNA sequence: TGTGCCTGGAGCCCCTCGACAGACTACGAGCAGTACTTC.

CDR3 protein: CSVTTAEAFF. In DNA, the CDR3 is TGCAGCGTTACGACCGCTGAAGCTTTCTTT. The chain links TRBV29-1 to TRBJ1-1; no clear D gene. V dropped 5 bases and J dropped 6 bases, with 7 bases sitting between them. The germline CDR1 and CDR2 sequences are SQVTM and ANQGSEA. There are 10 residues in the CDR3.

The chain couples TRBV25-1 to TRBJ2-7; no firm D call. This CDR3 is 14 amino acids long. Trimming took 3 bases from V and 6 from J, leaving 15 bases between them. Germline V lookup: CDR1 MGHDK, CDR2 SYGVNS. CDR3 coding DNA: TGTGCCAGCAGTGACCCGACCTCCTCTCGCGAGCAGTACTTC. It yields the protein CASSDPTSSREQYF.